The present T cell receptor beta chain was sequenced within a study of OX40 agonist ivuxolimab in advanced cancers. For context, the study as a whole: Ivuxolimab was an agonistic, fully human IgG2 monoclonal antibody directed against OX40 (CD134), a costimulatory receptor. In the dose-escalation cohort, about four fifths of patients were male, and the mean age was roughly 60 years with a range of roughly 23 to 90. Partial responses were achieved by three dose-escalation patients, of whom one had hepatocellular carcinoma and two had cutaneous melanoma. Among the 52 dose-escalation patients, some 19 had hepatocellular carcinoma, roughly 15 melanoma, 9 renal cell carcinoma and 9 head and neck cancer. Patients were allowed to have had prior anti-PD-1, anti-PD-L1 or anti-CTLA-4 therapy, and 30% to 40% of the dose-escalation patients had previously received checkpoint inhibitors. Intravenous ivuxolimab was administered to patients every 2 weeks at six dose levels: 0.01, 0.1, 0.3, 1.5, 3 and 10 mg/kg. The monotherapy dose-escalation portion (N ≈ 55 patients) of the phase I ivuxolimab trial is reported in the paper. Peripheral TCRbeta sequencing was intended to test whether TCR sequence diversity was altered and clonal T-cell expansion was caused by ivuxolimab.

The trial excluded patients who had a history of autoimmune disease or who were on systemic immunosuppression. In every dose cohort, peripheral blood was drawn for TCR sequencing at baseline, cycle 4 day 1, and cycle 7 day 1. The samples were taken from a phase I, first-in-human, multicenter, open-label dose-escalation trial of ivuxolimab. Adults with locally advanced or metastatic head and neck squamous cell, hepatocellular, melanoma or renal cell carcinoma were enrolled in the trial. Before TCR sequencing, CD4+ T cells and CD8+ T cells were sorted from peripheral blood as separate populations. Including cysteine and phenylalanine, the CDR3 has 14 amino acids. Of the read, only the CDR3 DNA is kept; its 42 bases are in frame from base 1. Between the V and J ends, shortened by 7 bases and 3 bases respectively, the junction contains 13 bases. Looking up the germline V gene yields CDR1 MDHEN and CDR2 SYDVKM.

Points on this clone: Its cognate antigen has yet to be identified. The input lacks base qualities; no much larger clone sits a single base away.

Genomic DNA was isolated from the sorted cells so that the TCRbeta CDR3 region could be sequenced. The immunoSEQ Assay was used for sequencing of TCRbeta CDR3 regions. Entries here come from immuneACCESS through TCRdb and include only in-frame sequences with V and J called. Some clones fail to appear in such tables; in the studies checked, an unresolved V gene covers under half of the shortfall, and the cause of the remainder is unknown. This sample is represented by around 50,000 clones; approximately 83% of them were singletons. The ten largest clonotypes hold approximately 3.3% of the sample. General study outcomes and caveats: At doses of 0.1 to 3.0 mg/kg, clonal expansion of both CD4+ and CD8+ T cells in blood was seen between baseline and week 6. Low levels of normalized T-cell clonal expansion were also seen in some nonresponding patients. On average, CD8+ T cells showed more expanded clones than CD4+ T cells after ivuxolimab. In the 0.1-3.0 mg/kg groups, partial responders were among the patients with the lowest normalized peripheral clonal expansion, particularly in CD8+ T cells. Which antigens the clonally expanded peripheral T cells were specific for was not determined.

The TCR comes from an adult with an advanced solid tumor such as melanoma, head and neck, liver or kidney cancer. The chain is made from TRBV28 and TRBJ1-5; the D gene assignment is ambiguous. Source: CD4+ or CD8+ T cells sorted from blood, taken in a trial of the OX40 agonist ivuxolimab. The sequence in DNA is TGTGCCAGCACCCCGGCCGCAGCCAATCAGCCCCAGCATTTT. This is translated as CASTPAAANQPQHF.